This T cell receptor (beta chain) was identified during a study of T cells in localized non-small cell lung cancer (dated by TCRdb to the early 2020s). As for the study more broadly: T cell repertoires of 200 to 250 early-stage NSCLC patients were analyzed, with tumors being compared against uninvolved tumor-adjacent lungs. The cohort consisted of approximately 240 treatment-naive NSCLC patients whose localized lung tumors had been resected. A mean age of roughly 66 years was recorded for the NSCLC patients, of whom roughly 130 were male and more than 95 were female.

At diagnosis, peripheral blood, uninvolved tumor-adjacent lung and tumor were collected and were preserved as a mix of fresh-frozen and FFPE material. Blood samples were analyzed as peripheral blood mononuclear cells for TCR repertoire profiling. Note on this clone: Its antigen target is currently unknown. Per-nucleotide qualities are absent, and no much larger clonotype sits a single base away.

The immunoSEQ Assay was used to sequence TCR beta CDR3 regions from DNA. On the study's bioinformatics: T cell density was computed as TCR beta template counts normalized to usable DNA estimated by amplifying housekeeping genes. Richness was estimated using the preseqR package, with extrapolation to 400,000 templates for PBMC samples and to 120,000 templates for tissue samples. Clonality was calculated as one minus Pielou's evenness. Tissue-enriched TCRs were identified by differential abundance testing using productive amino-acid clonotypes, minimum total count 5 and alpha 0.1. The Jaccard Index and the Morisita Overlap Index were used to measure how much the repertoires overlapped between compartments. GLIPH grouped TCR beta CDR3s together with public tetramer-defined viral CDR3s, and a viral motif had to include at least three viral sequences and also show V-gene enrichment. What TCRdb holds here is the immuneACCESS table cut down to in-frame rearrangements. Part of the clones is not present; checked against another copy, under half of the missing clones reflect an unresolved V gene, and the others are unexplained. D and trimming come from the DNA, and the V and J calls and clone size come from that table. Present in this sample are about 72,000 clones, around four fifths of which were seen just once. The top ten hold less than 15% of the sample.

The germline V gene sets CDR1 to SGHTA and CDR2 to FQGTGA. The CDR3 runs 14 residues from the cysteine to the phenylalanine. The retained sequence is limited to the CDR3, 42 bases, with the frame set at the first base. Relative to germline, V is 6 bases shorter and J is 0 bases shorter, with 10 bases between their ends. What the authors observed across the whole study: Higher T cell density in blood was associated with longer overall survival, whereas higher clonality in adjacent lung was associated with shorter survival. A median of about 53 of the top 100 tumor clones were detected in paired uninvolved adjacent lung, and around 30 of these tumor clones were also found among the top 100 clones of the paired uninvolved adjacent lung. Since the design was exploratory, TCR variables were selected using unadjusted p-values with no false-discovery rate correction. Because multi-region tumor sequencing was not done, intratumor heterogeneity could not be ruled out. Uninvolved tumor-adjacent lung showed the highest T cell clonality, higher than tumor, which suggests more focused antigenic responses in the uninvolved tumor-adjacent lung.

The chain is encoded by TRBV7-3 joined to TRBJ2-3; the D gene is possibly TRBD1 or TRBD2, with 5 bases matching each. This material consisted of peripheral blood, taken before any cancer treatment. This sequence originates from an older female donor with stage I lung adenocarcinoma. The CDR3 reads as follows: CASSRGLSTDTQYF. Read as DNA, the sequence is TGTGCCAGCAGTCGGGGCTTAAGCACAGATACGCAGTATTTT.